The 26 T cell receptor beta chains presented below share a single source sample, sequenced in a study of early T cells in non-severe SARS-CoV-2 infection (dated by TCRdb to 2020 to 2022). The library was prepared using 5' RACE. TCRdb shows the sequencer as NextSeq 500. TCRdb ran its own pipeline on the public reads, namely fastp trimming at Q25 and MiXCR clone calling, and kept in-frame beta chains. Every CDR3 protein is listed once, alongside the most common genes and DNA of its rows. The sample table shows 70,000 to 90,000 distinct CDR3 sequences, and 10% are seen once. The ten largest clones capture over 7.5% of the sample. The material sequenced was whole blood, taken at baseline. The receptors stem from an adult who was a healthcare worker with PCR-confirmed SARS-CoV-2 infection or an uninfected control (not recorded which).

Turning to this clonotype: This may be a read error, as it is one base from a much larger clone. Without the conserved terminal phenylalanine or tryptophan, this CDR3 likely stems from a read error. The V gene is TRBV19, the J gene TRBJ1-5; D gene unclear. Trimming took 10 bases from V and 1 from J, leaving 14 bases between them. This CDR3 is built from 14 residues. CDR1 LNHDA and CDR2 SQIVND come from the germline V gene (reference sequence). The CDR3 here is CATAEGGSNQPQHI. CDR3 bases: TGTGCCACCGCGGAGGGAGGGAGCAATCAGCCCCAGCATATT.

This clonotype was seen more than once but under ten times. V is TRBV20-1 and J is TRBJ1-1, with TRBD1 matching over 7 bases. Germline CDR1 is DFQATT and CDR2 is SNEGSKA (reference sequence). There are 15 residues in the CDR3. Trimming removed 3 bases from V and 1 base from J; junction bases left unmatched: 8. CDR3 loop: CSARGDSPWNTEAFF. The CDR3 coding sequence is TGCAGTGCTAGGGGGGACAGCCCCTGGAACACTGAAGCTTTCTTT.

The CDR3 loop is CSGLTGAVDTQYF. The CDR3 nucleotides are TGCAGCGGGCTGACAGGGGCGGTAGATACGCAGTATTTT. This chain links TRBV29-1 with TRBJ2-3; TRBD1 matches 8 bases. CDR3 length: 13 amino acids. The V gene end was trimmed by 7 bases and the J gene end by 5 bases; junction bases not matched to a gene: 8. Germline V gene lookup returns CDR1 SQVTM and CDR2 ANQGSEA.

The rearrangement links TRBV20-1 to TRBJ2-1; TRBD2 aligns across 8 bases. Germline loops: CDR1 DFQATT, CDR2 SNEGSKA (reference sequence). The length of the CDR3 is 14 residues. The V and J ends lost 3 bases and 6 bases, in that order; junction bases with no gene match: 7. The CDR3 coding sequence is TGCAGTGCTAGTAGGGGGACTAGAGTCAATGAGCAGTTCTTC. Translation: CSASRGTRVNEQFF.

This clonotype was observed at least ten times. This chain connects TRBV27 to TRBJ2-2, with D perhaps matching TRBD1 (5 bases). With 10 bases removed from V and 6 bases from J, the gap between germline ends came to 18 bases. The CDR3 spans 14 residues. Germline values: CDR1 MNHEY, CDR2 SMNVEV (reference sequence). The CDR3 loop reads CATTSLTVPGELFF. The CDR3, as DNA: TGTGCCACCACGTCTCTGACAGTCCCCGGGGAGCTGTTTTTT.

Ten or more counts support this clonotype. The chain uses TRBV18 and TRBJ2-7, with D uncertain. Trimming took 3 bases from V and 3 from J, leaving 12 bases between them. CDR1 KGHSH and CDR2 LQKENI come from the germline V gene. CDR3 length equals 14 residues. The CDR3 bases are TGTGCCAGCTCACCCCGTGGGATTGGCTACGAGCAGTACTTC. This sequence encodes CASSPRGIGYEQYF.

Notes on this clonotype: This sequence may be a read error, since a much larger clone differs from it by one base. The final CDR3 position lacks the conserved phenylalanine or tryptophan, pointing to a likely read error. The chain links TRBV27 to TRBJ1-1; D possibly corresponds to TRBD1 (5 bases). Per the germline V gene, CDR1 is MNHEY and CDR2 is SMNVEV (reference sequence). Trimming removed 11 bases from V and 4 bases from J, with 14 bases in between. The CDR3 spans 12 residues. The CDR3 bases are TGTGCCGAAAAAGGGGCAGTCACTGAAGCTTTCTCT. Translation: CAEKGAVTEAFS.

The chain joins TRBV12-3 or TRBV12-4 to TRBJ2-2; perhaps TRBD2 as D (6 bases). The V end was cut by 6 bases, the J end by 2 bases, with 13 bases between. CDR3 length: 15 amino acids. The CDR3 DNA sequence: TGTGCCAGCAGGCAAGGGGAGGTCAACACCGGGGAGCTGTTTTTT. This translates into CASRQGEVNTGELFF.

The chain uses TRBV5-4 and TRBJ2-3; D uncertain. The CDR3 extends over 13 amino acids. The V gene lost 0 bases and the J gene lost 4 bases, with 6 bases spanning the gap. Germline CDR1 and CDR2: SGHNT and YYREEE (reference sequence). The CDR3 DNA follows: TGTGCCAGCAGCTTGGTTCGAGCAGATACGCAGTATTTT. Residues: CASSLVRADTQYF.

The chain links TRBV2 to TRBJ1-1; 8 positions agree with TRBD1. Germline CDR1 and CDR2: SNHLY and FYNNEI. The CDR3 length is 12 residues. Unmatched junction bases numbered 7, after V lost 5 bases and J lost 11 bases. DNA for the CDR3: TGTGCCAGCAGTCCGGACAGGGTGCTCGCTTTCTTT. Encoded protein: CASSPDRVLAFF.

This clonotype was detected ten times or more. This chain links TRBV10-3 with TRBJ2-7, with a possible D match to TRBD1 (6 bases). Trimming stripped 3 bases from V and 6 bases from J, with 15 bases between. From germline, CDR1 is ENHRY and CDR2 SYGVKD. The CDR3 spans 14 residues. The CDR3 spells CAISERDINSEQYF. The DNA of the CDR3 is TGTGCCATCAGTGAACGGGACATAAATTCCGAGCAGTACTTC.

This clonotype has more than one count but fewer than ten. V is TRBV29-1 and J is TRBJ2-7; D remains ambiguous. Germline values: CDR1 SQVTM, CDR2 ANQGSEA. This CDR3 has 13 amino acids. Trimming took 0 bases from V and 3 from J, leaving 9 bases between them. For the CDR3, the DNA is TGCAGCGTTGAAGATGGGAACAGCTACGAGCAGTACTTC. This codes for CSVEDGNSYEQYF.

This clonotype was observed at least ten times. This sequence joins TRBV12-3 or TRBV12-4 and TRBJ2-7, with TRBD2 matching over 9 bases. This CDR3 region has 14 residues. The junction had 5 bases not matched to a gene; V was cut back by 5 bases and J by 3 bases. CDR3 sequence: CASSPAGGLYEQYF. The DNA of the CDR3 is TGTGCCAGCAGTCCAGCGGGAGGCCTCTACGAGCAGTACTTC.

This clonotype was found a few times. The J gene is TRBJ2-3, the V gene TRBV7-3; D tentatively reads TRBD1 or TRBD2 (5 bases each). Between the trimmed V and J ends, which lost 1 base and 1 base, there was a span of 15 bases. Germline loops: CDR1 SGHTA, CDR2 FQGTGA. The CDR3 spans 17 residues. CDR3 in DNA: TGTGCCAGCAGCTTAAATTCCGGGGAAGGGGGCACAGATACGCAGTATTTT. Its translation: CASSLNSGEGGTDTQYF.

This clonotype was seen more than once but under ten times. The genes are TRBV27 and TRBJ2-7, with 8 bases that match TRBD2. The CDR3 length is 14 residues. J lost 7 bases, V lost 4 bases, and 9 bases had no gene match. Germline CDR1 and CDR2: MNHEY and SMNVEV (reference sequence). The CDR3 loop is CASSSLAGTREQYF. Here the CDR3 DNA reads TGTGCCAGCAGTTCTTTGGCCGGGACTAGGGAGCAGTACTTC.

This clonotype was counted at least ten times. The CDR3: CASNGPAYEQYF. CDR3 in DNA: TGTGCCAGCAATGGGCCCGCCTACGAGCAGTACTTC. The chain is built from TRBV5-5 and TRBJ2-7, with unresolved D. The CDR3 is 12 amino acids. CDR1 and CDR2 (germline): SGHKS, YYEKEE (reference sequence). V gave up 6 bases and J gave up 2 bases, with 9 bases separating them.

This chain links TRBV11-1 with TRBJ2-1; 15 bases fit TRBD2. V lost 4 bases to trimming and J lost 9 bases; unmatched junction nucleotides: 16. Germline CDR1 and CDR2: SGHAT and FQDESV (reference sequence). The CDR3 extends over 19 amino acids. CDR3 DNA sequence: TGTGCCAGCAGCTCCCGGACTAGCGGGAGGGCCGTCATTGGGAGTGAGCAGTTCTTC. This sequence encodes CASSSRTSGRAVIGSEQFF.

The chain links TRBV30 to TRBJ1-2; D is possibly TRBD1 (5 bases). Germline V lookup: CDR1 GTSNPN, CDR2 SVGIG (reference sequence). Trimming removed 1 base from V and 2 bases from J, with 14 bases in between. The CDR3 totals 15 residues. CDR3 nucleotides: TGTGCCTGGAGTGCGACAGTAAATGGAAACTATGGCTACACCTTC. Translated: CAWSATVNGNYGYTF.

The chain joins TRBV18 to TRBJ1-6; no clear D. This CDR3 has 16 residues. Between the trimmed V and J ends, which lost 3 bases and 3 bases, there was a span of 12 bases. The V gene's germline CDR1 is KGHSH and CDR2 LQKENI. The CDR3 DNA is TGTGCCAGCTCACCGATCGAGGGCCTCTATAATTCACCCCTCCACTTT. Its translation is CASSPIEGLYNSPLHF.

This chain joins TRBV10-3 and TRBJ1-1; tentatively, D is TRBD1 (5 bases). The CDR3 loop spans 14 amino acids. V was pared by 10 bases and J by 2 bases, with 17 bases between. In germline, CDR1 is ENHRY, CDR2 SYGVKD. The CDR3 DNA follows: TGTGCCAGCCTCTTAGGGGCAGATAACACTGAAGCTTTCTTT. Protein product: CASLLGADNTEAFF.

This clonotype was seen repeatedly, ten times or more. The J gene is TRBJ2-7, the V gene TRBV28; 7 nucleotides match TRBD1. The CDR3 totals 14 residues. V shed 7 bases and J 3 bases; nucleotides not matched to a gene: 9. Germline lookup yields CDR1 MDHEN and CDR2 SYDVKM. Here the CDR3 DNA reads TGTGCCAGCAACCCGCTGGACAGGAACTACGAGCAGTACTTC. Encoded protein: CASNPLDRNYEQYF.

This clonotype occurred many times. The chain joins TRBV5-6 to TRBJ2-3, with 10 bases that match TRBD2. The germline gives CDR1 SGHDT, CDR2 YYEEEE. V shed 4 bases, J shed 6 bases, and the junction held 8 bases outside the gene matches. The CDR3 loop spans 15 amino acids. The CDR3 bases are TGTGCCAGCAGCGCTCCGGGACTAGCGCTGGATACGCAGTATTTT. Its protein product is CASSAPGLALDTQYF.

This clonotype was counted ten times or more. CDR3 amino acids: CASIAGDNEQYF. CDR3 coding DNA: TGTGCCAGCATTGCGGGGGACAACGAGCAGTACTTC. J is TRBJ2-7 and V is TRBV12-3 or TRBV12-4, with D possibly TRBD2 on 7 matching bases. The CDR3 runs 12 residues. Trimming removed 7 bases at V and 5 bases at J, with 12 bases between.

This chain joins TRBV19 and TRBJ2-7, with 8 nucleotides matching TRBD2. The CDR3 loop spans 15 amino acids. Germline V gene data show CDR1 as LNHDA and CDR2 as SQIVND (reference sequence). The V gene end was trimmed by 10 bases and the J gene end by 3 bases; junction bases not matched to a gene: 14. CDR3 DNA sequence: TGTGCCACACAACCCGGGACTAGTGCACTCTACGAGCAGTACTTC. Protein: CATQPGTSALYEQYF.

This rearrangement joins TRBV20-1 to TRBJ2-7, with D unclear. The V and J ends lost 0 bases and 2 bases respectively, with 14 bases between them. The CDR3 sequence is 15 residues long. Per germline, CDR1 DFQATT and CDR2 SNEGSKA (reference sequence). CDR3 sequence: CSARERMPLTYEQYF. CDR3 in DNA: TGCAGTGCTAGAGAGAGAATGCCGCTTACCTACGAGCAGTACTTC.

The J gene is TRBJ1-1, the V gene TRBV12-3 or TRBV12-4; D uncertain. Trimming pared 5 bases from V and 4 bases from J, leaving 14 bases between. The CDR3 is 14 amino acids. CDR3 residues: CASSLGRFGTEAFF. In DNA form, the CDR3 reads TGTGCCAGCAGTCTTGGAAGGTTTGGCACTGAAGCTTTCTTT.